This T cell receptor beta chain was captured in a study of control samples from healthy donors and cancer patients. The assay was immunoSEQ multiplex PCR, and TCRdb's table has in-frame clones only and misses some. This repertoire shows roughly 180,000 clones, roughly 93% found once; its top ten account for approximately 4%. This CDR3 region has 17 residues. J lost 1 base, V lost 0 bases, and 5 bases had no gene match. CDR1 is SEHNR, CDR2 FQNEAQ, per germline (reference sequence). Sequences were obtained from blood. V gene TRBV7-9 combines with J gene TRBJ2-2, with 7 bases fitting TRBD2. This sequence originates from a woman aged 60-75 years in good health. The CDR3 nucleotides are TGTGCCAGCAGCTTAGCCCGGGACTACCAGAACACCGGGGAGCTGTTTTTT. Protein sequence: CASSLARDYQNTGELFF. The full variable domain, with the rest looked up from reference TRBV7-9 and TRBJ2-2, is DTGVSQNPRHKITKRGQNVTFRCDPISEHNRLYWYRQTLGQGPEFLTYFQNEAQLEKSRLLSDRFSAERPKGSFSTLEIQRTEQGDSAMYLCASSLARDYQNTGELFFGEGSRLTVL.